This entry lists 5 T cell receptor beta chains sequenced from one sample in a study of blood T cell repertoires in COVID-19. Assay: immunoSEQ multiplex PCR; the TCRdb copy retains only in-frame clones and omits some. The sample lists 250,000 or so clones, around 86% occurring once. Material for sequencing was peripheral blood. All receptors come from a man aged 35-49 years with active or convalescent COVID-19.

The chain is built from TRBV5-6 and TRBJ2-7; D is uncertain. The CDR3 sequence is 14 residues long. Trimming left V 2 bases short and J 4 bases short, with 13 bases between. CDR1 is SGHDT and CDR2 is YYEEEE in the germline V gene. The CDR3 spells CASSFGDTAYEQYF. Written as DNA, the CDR3 is TGTGCCAGCAGCTTCGGTGACACCGCGTACGAGCAGTACTTC.

The chain carries TRBV11-2 and TRBJ2-7; tentative D call: TRBD1 (6 bases). Germline V gene lookup returns CDR1 SGHAT and CDR2 FQNNGV. The CDR3 spans 14 residues. The V gene lost 6 bases and the J gene lost 6 bases, with 18 bases spanning the gap. The CDR3 is CASRQTGTTGEQYF. Written as DNA, the CDR3 is TGTGCCAGCAGGCAAACAGGGACGACGGGCGAGCAGTACTTC. Looking up the rest from reference TRBV11-2 and TRBJ2-7 gives the full variable domain: EAGVAQSPRYKIIEKRQSVAFWCNPISGHATLYWYQQILGQGPKLLIQFQNNGVVDDSQLPKDRFSAERLKGVDSTLKIQPAKLEDSAVYLCASRQTGTTGEQYFGPGTRLTVT.

V usage is TRBV6-4 and J usage is TRBJ1-6; 7 bases are a match to TRBD1. J gave up 9 bases and V 0 bases, and 5 bases lay outside the gene matches. The CDR3 has 15 residues. Germline CDR1 reads MRHNA; CDR2 reads SNTAGT. The CDR3 reads CASSDSTGSSSPLHF. The CDR3 nucleotides are TGTGCCAGCAGTGACTCGACAGGGTCAAGTTCACCCCTCCACTTT.

V is TRBV20-1 and J is TRBJ1-1, with a weak D call TRBD1 (5 bases). V was cut by 7 bases and J by 4 bases, with 10 bases left in between. The germline CDR1 and CDR2 sequences are DFQATT and SNEGSKA (reference sequence). This CDR3 has 11 amino acids. This CDR3 reads CSGGRGTEAFF. The CDR3 DNA sequence: TGCAGTGGGGGGAGGGGCACTGAAGCTTTCTTT.

The chain joins TRBV6-5 to TRBJ2-7; TRBD2 is a possible D gene (7 bases). This CDR3 spans 14 amino acids. Trimming took 8 bases from V and 5 from J, leaving 19 bases between them. Looked up from germline, CDR1 is MNHEY and CDR2 is SVGAGI. The CDR3 DNA sequence: TGTGCCAGCGGGGGTCTGGGGGGGCGGAACGAGCAGTACTTC. It specifies CASGGLGGRNEQYF.